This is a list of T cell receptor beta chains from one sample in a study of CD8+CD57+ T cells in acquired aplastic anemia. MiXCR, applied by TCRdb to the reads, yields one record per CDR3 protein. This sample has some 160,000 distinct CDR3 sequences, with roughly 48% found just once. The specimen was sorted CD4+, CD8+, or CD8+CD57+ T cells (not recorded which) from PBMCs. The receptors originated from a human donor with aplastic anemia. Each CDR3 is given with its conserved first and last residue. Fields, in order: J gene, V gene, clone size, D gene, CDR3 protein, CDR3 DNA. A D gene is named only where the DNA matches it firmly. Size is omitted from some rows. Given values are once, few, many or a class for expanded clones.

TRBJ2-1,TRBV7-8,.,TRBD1,CASSLALDRVGEQFF,TGTGCCAGCAGCTTAGCCTTAGACAGGGTAGGTGAGCAGTTCTTC
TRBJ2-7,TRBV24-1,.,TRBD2,CTTSEGSGRSEQYF,TGTACCACCAGCGAGGGGAGCGGGAGAAGCGAGCAGTACTTC
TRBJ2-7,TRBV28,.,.,CASIRGWGEQYF,TGTGCCAGCATCAGGGGTTGGGGCGAGCAGTACTTC
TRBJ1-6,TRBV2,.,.,CASSDENSPLHF,TGTGCCAGCAGTGATGAGAATTCACCCCTCCACTTT
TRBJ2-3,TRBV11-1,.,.,CASSLRGTSTDTQYF,TGTGCCAGCAGCTTAAGGGGGACCTCTACAGATACGCAGTATTTT
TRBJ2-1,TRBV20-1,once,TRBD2,CSARKGREGGEQFF,TGCAGTGCTAGGAAAGGCAGGGAGGGCGGTGAGCAGTTCTTC
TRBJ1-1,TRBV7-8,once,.,CASSSDQNTEAVF,TGTGCCAGCAGCTCAGACCAGAACACTGAAGCTGTCTTT
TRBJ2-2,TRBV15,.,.,CATSRDRPAGELFF,TGTGCCACCAGCAGAGACAGACCTGCCGGGGAGCTGTTTTTT
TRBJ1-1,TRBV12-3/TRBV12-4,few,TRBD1,CAIGQGTTEAFF,TGTGCCATCGGACAGGGGACCACTGAAGCTTTCTTT
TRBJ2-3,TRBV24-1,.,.,CATLTFPGPRTDTQYF,TGTGCCACCCTTACTTTCCCGGGACCTCGCACAGATACGCAGTATTTT
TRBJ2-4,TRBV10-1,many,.,CASSHRLTKNIQYF,TGCGCCAGCAGTCACCGGCTAACCAAAAACATTCAGTACTTC
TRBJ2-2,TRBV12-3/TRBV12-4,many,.,CASSFEVTGELFF,TGTGCCAGCAGTTTTGAGGTTACCGGGGAGCTGTTTTTT
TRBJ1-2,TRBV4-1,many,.,CASSQPGALSGYTF,TGCGCCAGCAGCCAACCAGGGGCTCTGAGCGGCTACACCTTC
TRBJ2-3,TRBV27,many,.,CASSFGVTDTQYF,TGTGCCAGCAGTTTCGGGGTCACAGATACGCAGTATTTT
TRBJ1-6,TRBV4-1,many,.,CASSPSVVKDSNSPLHF,TGCGCCAGCAGCCCTTCTGTCGTAAAGGATAGTAATTCACCCCTCCACTTT
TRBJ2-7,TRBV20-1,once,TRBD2,CSARDGSGVSYEQYF,TGCAGTGCTAGAGATGGTAGCGGGGTATCCTACGAGCAGTACTTC
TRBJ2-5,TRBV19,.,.,CASSIGSDWKETQYF,TGTGCCAGTAGTATAGGCTCGGACTGGAAAGAGACCCAGTACTTC
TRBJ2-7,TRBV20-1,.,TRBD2,CSTESSGSGYEQYF,TGCAGTACAGAGTCCAGCGGGAGCGGCTACGAGCAGTACTTC